This T cell receptor beta chain was obtained from a study of shared clonotypes between healthy human individuals. The CDR3 extends over 12 amino acids. The V and J ends lost 3 bases and 4 bases respectively, with 6 bases between them. Germline V gene lookup returns CDR1 WNHNN and CDR2 SYGVQD (reference sequence). Study outcomes and limitations: For sorted subsets, rarefaction showed incomplete sequencing despite large depth.

Across several immunoSEQ plates, the genomic DNA of each subset was split evenly. Here immunoSEQ multiplex PCR was the method, and the copy in TCRdb shows in-frame clones only, minus some. The sample records more than 2 million clones, roughly 94% being singletons. Remarks on this clone: Its antigen is not known.

The chain uses TRBV10-1 and TRBJ2-5; D is tentatively TRBD1 or TRBD2 (5 bases each). Input material: naive CD4+ T cells sorted from blood. Subset in this sample: CD45RA+ positively selected. The TCR was taken from a man between 18 and 29 years old in good health. CDR3 sequence: CASSDGGETQYF. The CDR3 DNA reads as TGCGCCAGCAGTGATGGGGGAGAGACCCAGTACTTC.